These T cell receptor beta chains were read from a single sample in a study of Graves' ophthalmopathy and Graves' hyperthyroidism. Using its own MiXCR run on the multiplex PCR reads, TCRdb lists one record per CDR3 protein. This sample has approximately 1.2 million distinct CDR3 sequences, with less than 45% found just once. Sequences were obtained from peripheral blood or thyroid tissue (not recorded which). The receptor source for this set is an adult man with Graves' hyperthyroidism. CDR3s include the opening cysteine and the closing phenylalanine or tryptophan. D genes are given only for firm matches. Clone sizes are given selectively: once, few, many, or a class where the clone is expanded.

d_call,cdr3_length,clone_size,v_call,j_call,cdr3_aa,cdr3_nt
TRBD1,14,many,TRBV5-8,TRBJ1-1,CASSLAGQGGEAFF,TGTGCCAGCAGCTTGGCCGGACAGGGGGGTGAAGCTTTCTTT
.,13,many,TRBV20-1,TRBJ2-7,CSADSYVNYEQYF,TGCAGTGCCGATAGCTATGTAAACTACGAGCAGTACTTC
.,11,.,TRBV10-3,TRBJ2-7,CASSTLNEQYF,TGTGCCAGCAGTACCCTTAACGAGCAGTACTTC
.,18,.,TRBV10-3,TRBJ2-5,CAISEPYLGGTVQETQYF,TGTGCCATCAGTGAGCCGTACCTCGGAGGGACAGTGCAAGAGACCCAGTACTTC
.,13,many,TRBV10-3,TRBJ2-7,CAISESSRNEQYF,TGTGCCATCAGTGAGTCGAGTAGGAACGAGCAGTACTTC
.,14,many,TRBV5-1,TRBJ2-2,CASTEAGNTGELFF,TGCGCCAGCACCGAGGCAGGAAACACCGGGGAGCTGTTTTTT
TRBD1,15,.,TRBV10-2,TRBJ2-6,CASSEDRFGANVLTF,TGTGCCAGCAGTGAGGACAGGTTTGGGGCCAACGTCCTGACTTTC
.,13,many,TRBV7-9,TRBJ2-7,CASSLDMRSEQYF,TGTGCCAGCAGCCTGGACATGCGTTCCGAGCAGTACTTC
.,14,.,TRBV12-3/TRBV12-4,TRBJ1-1,CASSFEGGAGEAFF,TGTGCCAGCAGTTTTGAGGGAGGGGCTGGTGAAGCTTTCTTT
TRBD1,17,.,TRBV9,TRBJ1-2,CASSHPRREGARYGYTF,TGTGCCAGCAGCCACCCACGGAGGGAGGGGGCGCGGTATGGCTACACCTTC
TRBD2,18,many,TRBV7-2,TRBJ2-5,CASSVGLAGGPEEETQYF,TGTGCCAGCAGCGTCGGACTAGCGGGAGGGCCGGAAGAAGAGACCCAGTACTTC
.,13,.,TRBV10-2,TRBJ1-2,CASSVKGQNGYTF,TGCGCCAGCAGTGTGAAGGGTCAGAATGGCTACACCTTC
.,16,many,TRBV7-8,TRBJ1-6,CASSVPTRSKTSPLHF,TGTGCCAGCAGCGTGCCAACCCGTTCTAAGACATCACCCCTCCACTTT
.,14,many,TRBV7-9,TRBJ1-1,CASSLGASNTEAFF,TGTGCCAGCAGCTTAGGGGCTTCGAACACTGAAGCTTTCTTT
TRBD1,13,.,TRBV19,TRBJ2-7,CATIGDSGYEQYF,TGTGCCACTATAGGGGACAGTGGCTACGAGCAGTACTTC
.,15,.,TRBV10-3,TRBJ1-2,CAISEGQGIYYGYTF,TGTGCCATCAGTGAGGGGCAGGGGATCTACTATGGCTACACCTTC
.,14,few,TRBV3-1,TRBJ2-6,CASTAKLGANVLTF,TGTGCCAGCACAGCAAAACTCGGGGCCAACGTCCTGACTTTC
.,12,.,TRBV18,TRBJ2-7,CASSPEPYEQYF,TGTGCCAGCTCACCGGAGCCGTACGAGCAGTACTTC
.,24,.,TRBV15,TRBJ2-7,CATSRRTPPCISVPAARARGEQYF,.
.,16,.,TRBV10-3,TRBJ2-7,CAISEGSEGSRDEQYF,TGTGCCATCAGTGAGGGTAGCGAGGGGTCTCGGGACGAGCAGTACTTC
.,15,.,TRBV4-1,TRBJ1-5,CASSQDQGRHQPQHF,TGCGCCAGCAGCCAAGACCAGGGGCGGCATCAGCCCCAGCATTTT
TRBD2,14,.,TRBV19,TRBJ2-7,CATKAGAGVNEQYF,TGTGCCACCAAAGCGGGGGCTGGCGTCAATGAGCAGTACTTC
TRBD2,16,many,TRBV19,TRBJ2-2,CASSQTSGSPTGELFF,TGTGCCAGTAGTCAAACTAGCGGGAGTCCCACCGGGGAGCTGTTTTTT